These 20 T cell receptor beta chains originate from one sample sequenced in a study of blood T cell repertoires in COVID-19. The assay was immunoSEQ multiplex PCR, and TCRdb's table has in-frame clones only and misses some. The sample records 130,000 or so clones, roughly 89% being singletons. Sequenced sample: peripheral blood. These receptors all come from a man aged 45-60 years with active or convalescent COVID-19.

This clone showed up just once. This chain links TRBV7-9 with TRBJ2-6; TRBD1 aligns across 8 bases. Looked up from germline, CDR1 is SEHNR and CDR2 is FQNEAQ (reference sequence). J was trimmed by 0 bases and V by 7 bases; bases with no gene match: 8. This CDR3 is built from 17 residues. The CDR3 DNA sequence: TGTGCCAGCAAGAGACAGGGGCTGAGCTCTGGGGCCAACGTCCTGACTTTC. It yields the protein CASKRQGLSSGANVLTF.

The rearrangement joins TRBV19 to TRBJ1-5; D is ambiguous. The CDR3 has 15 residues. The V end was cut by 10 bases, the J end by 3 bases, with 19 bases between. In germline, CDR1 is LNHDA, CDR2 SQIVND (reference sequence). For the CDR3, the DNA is TGTGCCACTGGGCAGACGGCCGGTCTCAATCAGCCCCAGCATTTT. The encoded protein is CATGQTAGLNQPQHF.

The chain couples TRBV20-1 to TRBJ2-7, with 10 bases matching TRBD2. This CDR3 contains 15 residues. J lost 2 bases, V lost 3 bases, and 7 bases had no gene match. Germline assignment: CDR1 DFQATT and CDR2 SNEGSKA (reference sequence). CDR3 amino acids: CSASVTSGIPYEQYF. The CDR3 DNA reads TGCAGTGCTAGTGTCACTAGCGGGATCCCCTACGAGCAGTACTTC.

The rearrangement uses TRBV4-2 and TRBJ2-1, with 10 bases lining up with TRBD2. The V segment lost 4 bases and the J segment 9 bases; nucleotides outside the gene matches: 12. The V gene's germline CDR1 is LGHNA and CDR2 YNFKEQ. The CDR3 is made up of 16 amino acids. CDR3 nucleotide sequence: TGTGCCAGCAGCCCGGGTAGAGCGGGAGGGCGGGGTGAGCAGTTCTTC. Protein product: CASSPGRAGGRGEQFF.

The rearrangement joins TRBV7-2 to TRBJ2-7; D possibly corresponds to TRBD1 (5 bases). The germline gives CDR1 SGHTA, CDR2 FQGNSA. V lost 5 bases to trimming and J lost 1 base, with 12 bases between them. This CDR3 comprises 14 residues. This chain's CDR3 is CASSTTQGSYEQYF. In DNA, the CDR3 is TGTGCCAGCAGCACTACGCAGGGTTCCTACGAGCAGTACTTC.

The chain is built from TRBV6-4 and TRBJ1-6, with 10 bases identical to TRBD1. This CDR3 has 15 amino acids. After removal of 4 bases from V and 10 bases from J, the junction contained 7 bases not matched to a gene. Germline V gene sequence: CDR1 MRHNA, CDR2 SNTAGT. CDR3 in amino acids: CASSATGQGVSPLHF. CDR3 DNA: TGTGCCAGCAGTGCCACCGGACAGGGGGTATCACCCCTCCACTTT.

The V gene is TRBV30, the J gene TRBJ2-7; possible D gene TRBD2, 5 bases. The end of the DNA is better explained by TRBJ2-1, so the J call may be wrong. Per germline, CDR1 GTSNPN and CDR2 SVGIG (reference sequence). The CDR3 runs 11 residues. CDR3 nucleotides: TGTGCCTGGAGTACTAGAAATGAGCAGTTCTTC. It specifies CAWSTRNEQFF.

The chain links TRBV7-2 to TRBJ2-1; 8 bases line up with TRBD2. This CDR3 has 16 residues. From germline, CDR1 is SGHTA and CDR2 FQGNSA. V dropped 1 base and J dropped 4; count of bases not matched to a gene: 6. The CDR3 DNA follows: TGTGCCAGCAGCTTAGAAGGTACTAGCGGTTACAATGAGCAGTTCTTC. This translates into CASSLEGTSGYNEQFF.

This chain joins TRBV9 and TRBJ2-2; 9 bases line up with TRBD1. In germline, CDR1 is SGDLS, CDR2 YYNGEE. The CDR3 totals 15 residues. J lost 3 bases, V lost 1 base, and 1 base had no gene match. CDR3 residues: CASSVTGGHTGELFF. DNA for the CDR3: TGTGCCAGCAGCGTAACAGGGGGCCACACCGGGGAGCTGTTTTTT.

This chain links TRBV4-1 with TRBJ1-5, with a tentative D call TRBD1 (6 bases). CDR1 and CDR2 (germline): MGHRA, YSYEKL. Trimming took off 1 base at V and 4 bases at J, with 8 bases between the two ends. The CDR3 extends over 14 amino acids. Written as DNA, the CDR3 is TGCGCCAGCAGCCAAGGGACAGAGAATCAGCCCCAGCATTTT. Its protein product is CASSQGTENQPQHF.

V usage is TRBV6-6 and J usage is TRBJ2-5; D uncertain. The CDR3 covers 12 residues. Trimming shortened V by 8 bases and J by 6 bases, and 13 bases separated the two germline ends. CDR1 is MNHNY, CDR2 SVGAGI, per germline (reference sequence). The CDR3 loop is CASRLGLQTQYF. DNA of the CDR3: TGTGCCAGCCGCCTCGGTTTACAGACCCAGTACTTC.

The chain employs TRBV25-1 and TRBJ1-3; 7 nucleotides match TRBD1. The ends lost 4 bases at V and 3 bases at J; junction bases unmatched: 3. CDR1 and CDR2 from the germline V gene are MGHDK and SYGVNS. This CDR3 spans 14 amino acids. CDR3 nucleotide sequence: TGTGCCAGCAGTGCAGGGACAGATGGAAACACCATATATTTT. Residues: CASSAGTDGNTIYF.

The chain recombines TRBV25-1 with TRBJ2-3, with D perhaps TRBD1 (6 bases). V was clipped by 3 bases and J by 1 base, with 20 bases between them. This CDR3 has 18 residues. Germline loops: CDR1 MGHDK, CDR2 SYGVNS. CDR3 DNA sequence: TGTGCCAGCAGTGAGCCCCTCAACAGCCCAGGGGGCACAGATACGCAGTATTTT. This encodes CASSEPLNSPGGTDTQYF.

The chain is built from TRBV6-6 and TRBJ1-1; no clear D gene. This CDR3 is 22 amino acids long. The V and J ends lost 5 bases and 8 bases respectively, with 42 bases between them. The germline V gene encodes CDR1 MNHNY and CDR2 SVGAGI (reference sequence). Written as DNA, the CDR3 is TGTGCCAGCAGTCCCTACCGATTAGCAGTGAAGGAGGAAGTTGGGAATTACAGAGAAGCTTTCTTT. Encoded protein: CASSPYRLAVKEEVGNYREAFF.

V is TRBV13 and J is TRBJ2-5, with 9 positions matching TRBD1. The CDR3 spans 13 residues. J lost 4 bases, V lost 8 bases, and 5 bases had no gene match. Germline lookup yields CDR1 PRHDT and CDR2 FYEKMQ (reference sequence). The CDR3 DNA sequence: TGTGCCAGCGGATTGACAGGGGGAGAGACCCAGTACTTC. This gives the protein CASGLTGGETQYF.

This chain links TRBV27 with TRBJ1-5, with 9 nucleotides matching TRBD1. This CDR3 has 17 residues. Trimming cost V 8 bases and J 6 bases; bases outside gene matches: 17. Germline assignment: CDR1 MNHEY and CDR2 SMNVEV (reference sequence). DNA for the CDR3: TGTGCCAGCTCGCCCGGGACAGGGAAGGTTTCGGGTCAGCCCCAGCATTTT. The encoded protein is CASSPGTGKVSGQPQHF.

The CDR3 coding sequence is TGCAGTGCTAGTGGGCAGGGGTTGGGGCCCCAGCATTTT. This translates into CSASGQGLGPQHF. This chain uses TRBV20-1 with TRBJ1-5; possibly TRBD1 for D (6 bases). From germline, CDR1 is DFQATT and CDR2 SNEGSKA (reference sequence). The germline V and J ends were trimmed by 3 bases and 9 bases, with 15 bases remaining between them. The CDR3 runs to 13 residues.

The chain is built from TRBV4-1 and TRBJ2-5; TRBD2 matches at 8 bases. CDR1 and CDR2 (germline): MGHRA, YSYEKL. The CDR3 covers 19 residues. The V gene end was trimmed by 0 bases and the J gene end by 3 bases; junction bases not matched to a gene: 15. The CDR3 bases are TGCGCCAGCAGCCAAGATCAATCCTCGGGACTAGTCGGGGAAGAGACCCAGTACTTC. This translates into CASSQDQSSGLVGEETQYF.

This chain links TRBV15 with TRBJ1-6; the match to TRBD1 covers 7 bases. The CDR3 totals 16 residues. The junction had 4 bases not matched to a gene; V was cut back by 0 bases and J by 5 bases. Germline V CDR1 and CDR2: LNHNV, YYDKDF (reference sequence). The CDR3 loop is CATSRDPTGNNSPLHF. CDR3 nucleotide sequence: TGTGCCACCAGCAGAGATCCGACAGGGAATAATTCACCCCTCCACTTT.

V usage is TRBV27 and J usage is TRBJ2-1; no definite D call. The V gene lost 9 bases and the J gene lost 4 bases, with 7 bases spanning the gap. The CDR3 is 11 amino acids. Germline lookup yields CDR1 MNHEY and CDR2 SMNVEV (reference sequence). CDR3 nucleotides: TGTGCCAGTCGTATATACAATGAGCAGTTCTTC. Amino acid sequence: CASRIYNEQFF.